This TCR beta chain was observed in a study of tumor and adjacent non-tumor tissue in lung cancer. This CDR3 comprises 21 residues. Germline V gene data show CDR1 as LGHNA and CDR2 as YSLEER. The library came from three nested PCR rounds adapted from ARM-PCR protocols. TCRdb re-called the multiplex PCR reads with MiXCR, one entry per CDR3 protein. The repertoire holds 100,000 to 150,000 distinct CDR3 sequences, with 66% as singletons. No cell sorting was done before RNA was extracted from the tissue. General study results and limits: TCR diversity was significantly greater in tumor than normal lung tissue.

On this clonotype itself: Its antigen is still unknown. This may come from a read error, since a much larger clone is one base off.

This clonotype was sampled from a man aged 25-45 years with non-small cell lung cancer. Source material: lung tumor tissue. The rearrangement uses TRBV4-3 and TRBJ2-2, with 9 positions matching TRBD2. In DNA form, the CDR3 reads TGCACCAGCAGCCAGCCGGCCGGGACTAGCTCAAAGCAACGACTCACCGGGGAGCTGTTTTTT. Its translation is CTSSQPAGTSSKQRLTGELFF.